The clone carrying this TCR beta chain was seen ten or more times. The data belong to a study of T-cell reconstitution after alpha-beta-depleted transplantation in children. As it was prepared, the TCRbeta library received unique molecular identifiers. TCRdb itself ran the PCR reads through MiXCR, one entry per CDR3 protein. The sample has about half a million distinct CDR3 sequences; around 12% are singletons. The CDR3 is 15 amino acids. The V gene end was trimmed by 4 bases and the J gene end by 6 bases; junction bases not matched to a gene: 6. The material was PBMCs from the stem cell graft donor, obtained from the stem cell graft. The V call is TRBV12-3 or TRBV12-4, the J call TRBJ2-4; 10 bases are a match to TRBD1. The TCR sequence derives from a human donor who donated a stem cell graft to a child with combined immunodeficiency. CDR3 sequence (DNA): TGTGCCAGCAGTTCCCCGGACAGGGGGAGAAACATTCAGTACTTC. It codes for CASSSPDRGRNIQYF.